The 25 T cell receptor beta chains in this list originate from one sample, sequenced in a study of blood T cell repertoires in COVID-19. Libraries were prepared by immunoSEQ multiplex PCR; TCRdb keeps only in-frame clonotypes and omits some of them. The data contain some 200,000 clones, 65% to 85% of them singletons. Material for sequencing was peripheral blood. Every receptor here comes from a woman older than 75 with acute or convalescent COVID-19.

This chain links TRBV19 with TRBJ2-7; 9 nucleotides line up with TRBD1. The V gene end was trimmed by 5 bases and the J gene end by 2 bases; junction bases not matched to a gene: 7. CDR3 length: 15 residues. Germline loops: CDR1 LNHDA, CDR2 SQIVND (reference sequence). The DNA of the CDR3 is TGTGCCAGTAGTCCACGGACAGGGGAAGCCTACGAGCAGTACTTC. Translating it yields CASSPRTGEAYEQYF.

This clone was recorded only once. The chain recombines TRBV10-3 with TRBJ1-6, with D perhaps TRBD1 (6 bases). Germline V gene lookup returns CDR1 ENHRY and CDR2 SYGVKD. The CDR3 totals 14 residues. V lost 8 bases to trimming and J lost 5 bases, with 13 bases between them. The CDR3 sequence is CAIGKGVDNSPLHF. The CDR3, as DNA: TGTGCCATCGGGAAGGGGGTTGATAATTCACCCCTCCACTTT.

The V call is TRBV3-1 (or the pseudogene TRBV3-2), the J call TRBJ1-5; D call uncertain. CDR1 is LGHDT and CDR2 is YNNKEL in the germline V gene (reference sequence). The CDR3 loop spans 15 amino acids. Trimming took 1 base from V and 0 from J, leaving 7 bases between them. The CDR3 region has the DNA TGTGCCAGCAGCCAAGGACGGAGTAGCAATCAGCCCCAGCATTTT. Translating gives CASSQGRSSNQPQHF.

The chain carries TRBV6-5 and TRBJ1-1; possible D gene TRBD1, 5 bases. This CDR3 comprises 16 residues. V shed 0 bases and J shed 2 bases, with 13 bases lying between them. Germline CDR1 and CDR2: MNHEY and SVGAGI. CDR3 DNA sequence: TGTGCCAGCAGTTACTCCCCCAACAGGATCAACACTGAAGCTTTCTTT. It translates to CASSYSPNRINTEAFF.

This chain joins TRBV19 and TRBJ2-7; maybe TRBD2 (6 bases). Germline values: CDR1 LNHDA, CDR2 SQIVND (reference sequence). Trimming pared 3 bases from V and 0 bases from J, leaving 12 bases between. CDR3 length: 15 amino acids. The CDR3 spells CASSMGDSSSYEQYF. The CDR3 DNA follows: TGTGCCAGTAGTATGGGGGACTCCTCCTCCTACGAGCAGTACTTC.

This clone occurred many times. For the CDR3, the DNA is TGTGCCAGCAGCCCTAACGTGAACACTGAAGCTTTCTTT. It specifies CASSPNVNTEAFF. The J gene is TRBJ1-1, the V gene TRBV11-3; D gene ambiguous. CDR1 and CDR2 from the germline V gene are SGHNT and YENEEA. Trimming shortened V by 5 bases and J by 0 bases, and 7 bases separated the two germline ends. This CDR3 contains 13 residues.

The V call is TRBV5-3, the J call TRBJ1-2; D uncertain. TRBV5-3 is annotated as an ORF whose role is uncertain. The CDR3 runs 14 residues. The ends were cut back, 2 bases at V and 0 bases at J, with 8 bases in the middle. CDR3 sequence: CARSFEEPNYGYTF. For the CDR3, the DNA is TGTGCCAGAAGCTTTGAGGAACCTAACTATGGCTACACCTTC.

V is TRBV30 and J is TRBJ2-3; D is uncertain. The CDR3 is 12 residues long. The V gene's germline CDR1 is GTSNPN and CDR2 SVGIG (reference sequence). Trimming took off 3 bases at V and 8 bases at J, with 12 bases between the two ends. The CDR3 region is CAWRAYLGTQYF. The CDR3 DNA sequence: TGTGCCTGGAGGGCCTATCTAGGTACGCAGTATTTT.

The chain combines TRBV5-4 with TRBJ1-4; D perhaps matches TRBD1 (6 bases). CDR1 and CDR2 from the germline V gene are SGHNT and YYREEE (reference sequence). The V gene lost 1 base and the J gene lost 0 bases, with 10 bases spanning the gap. The CDR3 sequence is 16 residues long. CDR3 region: CASSLKQGSTNEKLFF. As DNA, the CDR3 is TGTGCCAGCAGCTTGAAACAGGGCTCAACTAATGAAAAACTGTTTTTT.

The rearrangement uses TRBV29-1 and TRBJ1-4; TRBD1 is a possible D gene (5 bases). CDR3 length: 15 amino acids. V lost 7 bases, J lost 3 bases, and 18 bases lay in between. CDR1 and CDR2 from the germline V gene are SQVTM and ANQGSEA. The CDR3 bases are TGCAGCGACCGCAGGTTCGGGGGAGCTAATGAAAAACTGTTTTTT. Amino acids: CSDRRFGGANEKLFF. The entire variable domain, with the rest obtained from reference TRBV29-1 and TRBJ1-4, is as follows: SAVISQKPSRDICQRGTSLTIQCQVDSQVTMMFWYRQQPGQSLTLIATANQGSEATYESGFVIDKFPISRPNLTFSTLTVSNMSPEDSSIYLCSDRRFGGANEKLFFGSGTQLSVL.

The chain is built from TRBV19 and TRBJ2-1; TRBD1 is a possible D gene (5 bases). The CDR3 consists of 15 residues. Germline CDR1 reads LNHDA; CDR2 reads SQIVND (reference sequence). V dropped 3 bases and J dropped 6 bases, with 15 bases sitting between them. CDR3 in amino acids: CASSMAWGLGNEQFF. As DNA, the CDR3 is TGTGCCAGTAGTATGGCTTGGGGCCTCGGCAATGAGCAGTTCTTC.

The chain uses TRBV7-2 and TRBJ1-4, with 7 bases aligning to TRBD1. V lost 3 bases, J lost 4 bases, and 5 bases stayed unmatched. This CDR3 has 15 residues. The V gene's germline CDR1 is SGHTA and CDR2 FQGNSA. The chain's CDR3 is CASSLNRGSNEKLFF. The CDR3 DNA is TGTGCCAGCAGCTTGAACAGGGGTAGTAATGAAAAACTGTTTTTT.

The genes are TRBV7-3 and TRBJ2-7, with 8 bases lining up with TRBD1. The CDR3 contains 15 residues. Germline values: CDR1 SGHTA, CDR2 FQGTGA. Trimming cost V 1 base and J 9 bases; bases outside gene matches: 11. The CDR3 sequence is CASSLSWGQGAVQYF. The CDR3 DNA is TGTGCCAGCAGCTTAAGCTGGGGCCAGGGGGCCGTGCAGTACTTC.

The chain couples TRBV28 to TRBJ2-7; 12 bases agree with TRBD2. The CDR3 extends over 15 amino acids. CDR1 and CDR2 from the germline V gene are MDHEN and SYDVKM. V lost 5 bases and J lost 5; bases outside the gene matches: 7. The CDR3 is CASSLAGGQWNEQYF. CDR3 bases: TGTGCCAGCAGTCTAGCGGGAGGGCAATGGAACGAGCAGTACTTC.

The rearrangement uses TRBV30 and TRBJ1-3; 9 bases agree with TRBD1. V dropped 2 bases and J dropped 4; count of bases not matched to a gene: 6. The CDR3 extends over 15 amino acids. Germline CDR1 reads GTSNPN; CDR2 reads SVGIG (reference sequence). As DNA, the CDR3 is TGTGCCTGGAGTAGTGGACAGGGGTACGGAAACACCATATATTTT. This sequence encodes CAWSSGQGYGNTIYF.

The gene calls are TRBV19 and TRBJ2-3; 11 positions agree with TRBD2. Germline loops: CDR1 LNHDA, CDR2 SQIVND (reference sequence). The trim removed 11 bases at V and 1 base at J, leaving 8 bases unmatched. This CDR3 spans 15 amino acids. This CDR3 is CAGGGTSGRTDTQYF. Here the CDR3 DNA reads TGTGCCGGGGGGGGGACTAGCGGTCGCACAGATACGCAGTATTTT.

The chain links TRBV21-1 to TRBJ1-1; the DNA was not compared with TRBD1, the D call given in the table. TRBV21-1 is listed as a pseudogene. The CDR3 is 14 amino acids. CDR3 loop: CASSGGRASTEAFF. The CDR3 DNA is TGTGCCAGCAGCGGTGGCAGGGCAAGCACTGAAGCTTTCTTT.

This rearrangement joins TRBV6-6 to TRBJ2-7; TRBD1 matches at 7 bases. There are 15 residues in the CDR3. CDR1 MNHNY and CDR2 SVGAGI come from the germline V gene (reference sequence). The ends lost 2 bases at V and 4 bases at J; junction bases unmatched: 8. The CDR3 DNA sequence: TGTGCCAGCAGTTACCGACAGGGTGAAGGGTACGAGCAGTACTTC. Amino acid sequence: CASSYRQGEGYEQYF.

This clone was detected a few times. The V and J genes are TRBV12-3 or TRBV12-4 and TRBJ2-1, with 7 bases aligning to TRBD2. After removal of 6 bases from V and 12 bases from J, the junction contained 11 bases not matched to a gene. The CDR3 is 13 amino acids. CDR3 residues: CASSIPPSGLQFF. CDR3 sequence (DNA): TGTGCCAGCAGCATACCGCCTAGCGGCCTGCAGTTCTTC.

This chain joins TRBV3-1 (or the pseudogene TRBV3-2) and TRBJ2-1; 11 bases are shared with TRBD2. Unmatched junction bases numbered 5, after V lost 0 bases and J lost 4 bases. CDR1 and CDR2 (germline): LGHDT, YNNKEL (reference sequence). The CDR3 contains 17 residues. The CDR3 DNA sequence: TGTGCCAGCAGCCAAGACCGACTAGCGGGACTGTACAATGAGCAGTTCTTC. Its protein product is CASSQDRLAGLYNEQFF.

The J gene is TRBJ2-7, the V gene TRBV20-1; weak D call: TRBD2 (6 bases). Trimming removed 3 bases at V and 3 bases at J, with 12 bases between. Germline V gene lookup returns CDR1 DFQATT and CDR2 SNEGSKA (reference sequence). This CDR3 region has 13 residues. CDR3 residues: CSASGEAFYEQYF. As DNA, the CDR3 is TGCAGTGCTAGTGGGGAGGCATTCTACGAGCAGTACTTC.

This clone has a single count. The V gene is TRBV30, the J gene TRBJ1-4; 8 bases map to TRBD1. The germline V gene encodes CDR1 GTSNPN and CDR2 SVGIG (reference sequence). This CDR3 is 15 amino acids long. Unmatched junction bases numbered 6, after V lost 0 bases and J lost 6 bases. The CDR3 sequence: CAWSVLDRVDEKLFF. Written as DNA, the CDR3 is TGTGCCTGGAGTGTACTGGACAGGGTGGATGAAAAACTGTTTTTT.

The chain joins TRBV6-5 to TRBJ2-7; 7 positions match TRBD2. The CDR3 runs 14 residues. Germline loops: CDR1 MNHEY, CDR2 SVGAGI. V lost 2 bases, J lost 9 bases, and 10 bases stayed unmatched. The CDR3 DNA is TGTGCCAGCAGTTACAATGGGCCGGGGGGAAGGCAGTACTTC. This codes for CASSYNGPGGRQYF.

This chain uses TRBV9 with TRBJ1-4; D is unresolved. Germline CDR1 and CDR2: SGDLS and YYNGEE. Trimming removed 2 bases at V and 4 bases at J, with 6 bases between. There are 13 residues in the CDR3. DNA of the CDR3: TGTGCCAGCAGCGTTGGCGGTAATGAAAAACTGTTTTTT. Amino acid sequence: CASSVGGNEKLFF.

This chain connects TRBV9 to TRBJ2-3; TRBD1 matches at 10 bases. Germline CDR1 is SGDLS and CDR2 is YYNGEE. J was trimmed by 6 bases and V by 6 bases; bases with no gene match: 10. There are 15 residues in the CDR3. CDR3 protein: CASTGGTGALDTQYF. CDR3 nucleotides: TGTGCCAGCACCGGAGGGACAGGGGCGCTTGATACGCAGTATTTT.